Below are 17 T cell receptor beta chains sequenced from a single sample in a study of shared clonotypes between healthy human individuals. The table came from immunoSEQ multiplex PCR; TCRdb's copy has only in-frame clones and leaves some out. The table lists around 980,000 clones, roughly 74% of them singletons. The sequencing sample was made of memory CD4+ T cells from PBMCs. As for subset: CD45RA-negative fraction. The receptors come from a man aged 18 to 30 in good health. Some clones in this sample may be carry-over from other donors' samples.

This clone was recorded once. The chain carries TRBV7-9 and TRBJ2-3; 14 bases are shared with TRBD2. Germline V CDR1 and CDR2: SEHNR, FQNEAQ (reference sequence). Germline trimming cut 5 bases from V and 5 bases from J; bases unmatched to any gene: 9. This CDR3 contains 17 residues. This CDR3 is CASSEGLAGGWEDTQYF. In DNA form, the CDR3 reads TGTGCCAGCAGCGAAGGACTAGCGGGGGGATGGGAAGATACGCAGTATTTT.

V and J are TRBV7-6 and TRBJ2-5; no definite D call. The germline V gene has CDR1 SGHVS and CDR2 FNYEAQ. Trimming removed 3 bases from V and 5 bases from J, with 7 bases in between. The CDR3 extends over 12 amino acids. This chain's CDR3 is CASSLLSETQYF. The CDR3 nucleotides are TGTGCCAGCAGCTTGCTCTCCGAGACCCAGTACTTC.

The chain couples TRBV10-3 to TRBJ2-7, with D possibly matching TRBD1 (6 bases). V was clipped by 6 bases and J by 4 bases, with 16 bases between them. The length of the CDR3 is 14 residues. Germline assignment: CDR1 ENHRY and CDR2 SYGVKD. As DNA, the CDR3 is TGTGCCATCAGCGGACAGCCGCCTGATTACGAGCAGTACTTC. Protein sequence: CAISGQPPDYEQYF.

This clone has a handful of counts. The rearrangement joins TRBV10-3 to TRBJ1-2; D is undetermined. V lost 8 bases and J lost 6, with 10 bases in between. Germline V gives CDR1 ENHRY, CDR2 SYGVKD. CDR3 length: 11 amino acids. The CDR3 sequence: CAISSLDGYTF. For the CDR3, the DNA is TGTGCCATCTCCAGCCTAGATGGCTACACCTTC.

To note about this clone: The sample contains more than one DNA sequence encoding this CDR3. V usage is TRBV27 and J usage is TRBJ2-1; D is unclear. The CDR3 length is 15 residues. Germline V CDR1 and CDR2: MNHEY, SMNVEV (reference sequence). Deletions cut 2 bases from V and 2 bases from J, with 10 bases between. The CDR3 protein is CASSLKGPAYNEQFF. Written as DNA, the CDR3 is TGTGCCAGCAGTTTAAAAGGGCCCGCCTACAATGAGCAGTTCTTC.

This rearrangement joins TRBV7-4 to TRBJ1-1; D is perhaps TRBD1 (5 bases). V was cut by 1 base and J by 0 bases, with 9 bases left in between. Germline CDR1 SGHVT, CDR2 SQSDAQ. The CDR3 is made up of 15 amino acids. In nucleotides, the CDR3 is TGTGCCAGCAGCTTAGTCCCAGGGATGAACACTGAAGCTTTCTTT. It is translated as CASSLVPGMNTEAFF.

The chain couples TRBV6-1 to TRBJ2-3; D unresolved. Trimming removed 11 bases from V and 3 bases from J, with 12 bases in between. This CDR3 spans 12 amino acids. Per germline, CDR1 MNHNS and CDR2 SASEGT. The CDR3 DNA sequence: TGTGCCGCCCGGCCCTATACAGATACGCAGTATTTT. Protein sequence: CAARPYTDTQYF.

J is TRBJ2-6 and V is TRBV19; 8 nucleotides agree with TRBD1. The CDR3 loop spans 15 amino acids. CDR1 and CDR2 from the germline V gene are LNHDA and SQIVND (reference sequence). V lost 5 bases, J lost 2 bases, and 2 bases stayed unmatched. In nucleotides, the CDR3 is TGTGCCAGTAGTTCGGACAGGGCTGGGGCCAACGTCCTGACTTTC. Translating it yields CASSSDRAGANVLTF. Complete variable domain (other parts from reference TRBV19 and TRBJ2-6): DGGITQSPKYLFRKEGQNVTLSCEQNLNHDAMYWYRQDPGQGLRLIYYSQIVNDFQKGDIAEGYSVSREKKESFPLTVTSAQKNPTAFYLCASSSDRAGANVLTFGAGSRLTVL.

The CDR3 protein is CASSYNGVSRETQYF. In nucleotides, the CDR3 is TGTGCCAGCAGTTATAACGGGGTATCCCGGGAGACCCAGTACTTC. This chain links TRBV6-5 with TRBJ2-5; D perhaps matches TRBD2 (5 bases). Per germline, CDR1 MNHEY and CDR2 SVGAGI. V dropped 3 bases and J dropped 5 bases, with 16 bases sitting between them. The CDR3 is 15 amino acids.

The genes are TRBV4-1 and TRBJ2-3; 8 positions agree with TRBD2. The CDR3 sequence is 16 residues long. Germline V gene lookup returns CDR1 MGHRA and CDR2 YSYEKL. Unmatched junction bases numbered 5, after V lost 1 base and J lost 2 bases. This CDR3 is CASSQVVAGTTDTQYF. DNA for the CDR3: TGCGCCAGCAGCCAAGTGGTAGCGGGGACCACAGATACGCAGTATTTT.

The CDR3 DNA is TGTGCCACCAGCACTAGACAGACAACTAATGAAAAACTGTTTTTT. Protein sequence: CATSTRQTTNEKLFF. V and J are TRBV15 and TRBJ1-4; TRBD1 is a possible D gene (5 bases). Germline CDR1 LNHNV, CDR2 YYDKDF (reference sequence). The V end was cut by 4 bases, the J end by 0 bases, with 9 bases between. The CDR3 length is 15 residues.

Details on this clone: The same CDR3 can be traced to other DNA sequences in this sample. The rearrangement joins TRBV29-1 to TRBJ1-1; possible D gene TRBD1, 5 bases. CDR3 size: 13 residues. V lost 2 bases and J 0 bases, leaving 7 bases between the germline ends. Germline assignment: CDR1 SQVTM and CDR2 ANQGSEA. The CDR3 sequence: CSVEIRVNTEAFF. In DNA form, the CDR3 reads TGCAGCGTTGAAATCAGGGTGAACACTGAAGCTTTCTTT.

The V and J genes are TRBV25-1 and TRBJ2-7; D remains unclear. Germline assignment: CDR1 MGHDK and CDR2 SYGVNS. CDR3 length: 11 amino acids. Trimming removed 2 bases from V and 9 bases from J, with 8 bases in between. CDR3 in amino acids: CASSEGTVQYF. CDR3 in DNA: TGTGCCAGCAGTGAAGGAACCGTGCAGTACTTC.

The chain couples TRBV9 to TRBJ2-1, with 16 bases identical to TRBD2. The CDR3 totals 20 residues. Germline CDR1 and CDR2: SGDLS and YYNGEE. Unmatched junction bases numbered 13, after V lost 3 bases and J lost 4 bases. CDR3 sequence: CASSDELGTSGRAPYNEQFF. CDR3 DNA: TGTGCCAGCAGCGACGAGCTCGGGACTAGCGGGAGGGCCCCGTACAATGAGCAGTTCTTC.

The rearrangement links TRBV6-5 to TRBJ2-7; TRBD1 matches at 9 bases. The germline V gene encodes CDR1 MNHEY and CDR2 SVGAGI. This CDR3 has 13 residues. Trimming at V came to 6 bases and at J to 2 bases, leaving 2 bases not matched to a gene. The DNA for the CDR3 is TGTGCCAGCAGACGACAGGGGGCCTACGAGCAGTACTTC. The encoded protein is CASRRQGAYEQYF.

The chain has TRBV9 and TRBJ2-5; D unclear. This CDR3 region has 14 residues. The V end was cut by 0 bases, the J end by 5 bases, with 11 bases between. CDR1 is SGDLS and CDR2 is YYNGEE in the germline V gene. CDR3 in DNA: TGTGCCAGCAGCGTAGGACTCGGAGTGGAGACCCAGTACTTC. As protein: CASSVGLGVETQYF.

The CDR3 reads CASSFSGAGETQYF. The CDR3 nucleotides are TGCGCCAGCAGCTTTAGCGGGGCCGGAGAGACCCAGTACTTC. The chain couples TRBV5-1 to TRBJ2-5; 8 bases match TRBD2. The CDR3 is made up of 14 amino acids. Germline V gene sequence: CDR1 SGHRS, CDR2 YFSETQ. V was clipped by 2 bases and J by 4 bases; unmatched bases: 4.